This T cell receptor (beta chain) was observed in a study of blood T cell repertoires in COVID-19. Assay used: immunoSEQ multiplex PCR; TCRdb lists only in-frame clones, some missing. This repertoire shows approximately 210,000 clones, about 86% found once; its top ten account for about 8.9%. Germline loops: CDR1 MDHEN, CDR2 SYDVKM. Unmatched junction bases numbered 8, after V lost 2 bases and J lost 7 bases. This CDR3 has 15 amino acids. Material for sequencing was PBMCs or T cells enriched from blood (not recorded which). The V call is TRBV28, the J call TRBJ2-3, with 8 bases that match TRBD2. This receptor was identified in a woman between 50 and 59 years old with acute COVID-19. For the CDR3, the DNA is TGTGCCAGCAGTTTAACGGGAGGGGGTTTATATACGCAGTATTTT. This gives the protein CASSLTGGGLYTQYF.